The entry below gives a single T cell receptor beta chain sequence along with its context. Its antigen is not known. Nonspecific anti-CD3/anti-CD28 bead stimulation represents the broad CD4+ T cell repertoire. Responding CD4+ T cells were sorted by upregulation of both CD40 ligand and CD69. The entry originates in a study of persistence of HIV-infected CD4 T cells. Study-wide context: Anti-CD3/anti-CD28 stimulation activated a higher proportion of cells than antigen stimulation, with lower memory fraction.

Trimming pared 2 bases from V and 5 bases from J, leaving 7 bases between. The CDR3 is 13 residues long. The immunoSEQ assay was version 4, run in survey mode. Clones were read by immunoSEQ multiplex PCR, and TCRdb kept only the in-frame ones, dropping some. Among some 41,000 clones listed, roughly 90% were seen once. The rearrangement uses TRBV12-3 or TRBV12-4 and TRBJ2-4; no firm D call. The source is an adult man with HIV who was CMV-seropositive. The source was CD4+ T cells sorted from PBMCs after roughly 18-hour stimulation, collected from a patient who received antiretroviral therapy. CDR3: CASSLRPQNIQYF. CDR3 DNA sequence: TGTGCCAGCAGTTTAAGGCCACAAAACATTCAGTACTTC.